This TCR beta chain was sequenced for a study of shared clonotypes between healthy human individuals. Healthy HIV-negative adults without recent acute infections or vaccinations served as donors. Overall study findings and caveats: Richness estimates generally favored naive over memory subsets.

Only in-frame clones appear in the TCRdb table, and some are missing; sequencing was by immunoSEQ multiplex PCR. The sample includes 2.3 million or so clones, more than 85% of them seen just once. Of note for this clone: Its target is unknown.

This CDR3 is built from 15 residues. Trimming took 3 bases from V and 1 from J; bases not matched to a gene: 2. CDR1 is SGHRS and CDR2 is YFSETQ in the germline V gene. The rearrangement links TRBV5-1 to TRBJ2-2; 8 bases map to TRBD1. Specimen: naive CD4+ T cells from PBMCs. Specified subset: CD45RA+ positively selected. The sequence was obtained from a man younger than 30 in good health. Some clones in this sample may be carry-over from other donors' samples. CDR3 sequence (DNA): TGCGCCAGCAGCTACGACAGGGGGAACACCGGGGAGCTGTTTTTT. Amino acid sequence: CASSYDRGNTGELFF.